This entry concerns a single TCR beta chain. Its antigen is unidentified. Trimming removed 1 base at V and 4 bases at J, with 10 bases between. The germline CDR1 and CDR2 sequences are PRHDT and FYEKMQ (reference sequence). The CDR3 is made up of 14 amino acids. Sequencing was performed with immunoSEQ multiplex PCR; in TCRdb, only in-frame clones are kept and a portion is missing. The sample comprises about 110,000 clones, approximately 89% of which are singletons, and roughly 3.2% rests with the top ten. These data originate in a study of T cell responses to AZD1222 COVID-19 vaccine. Study results and limitations: Targets within unmutated variant regions were reportedly found for nearly half of spike-specific TCRs. Spike-wide vaccine-associated CD4 TCRs dominated at 160-218 and 743-854. Clonal diversity was possibly underestimated; the donors were predominantly white British and more often female. Receipt of two AZD1222 doses was followed by a rise in Spike-specific TCR breadth and depth.

The clonotype originates from an adult in good health. The specimen comprised peripheral blood, sampled on day 0 of MenACWY control vaccination. The V and J genes are TRBV13 and TRBJ1-1; no firm D call. In DNA, the CDR3 is TGTGCCAGCAGCTTAGATGAGGGTGTCACTGAAGCTTTCTTT. Protein: CASSLDEGVTEAFF.